This T cell receptor (beta chain) was captured in a study of shared clonotypes between healthy human individuals. As for this clone: Its antigen is not identified.

The J segment lost 0 bases and the V segment lost 0 bases, leaving 4 bases of the junction unmatched. Germline V gene lookup returns CDR1 SGDLS and CDR2 YYNGEE. The CDR3 contains 18 residues. Study-wide results and limits: Rarefaction revealed incomplete sorted-subset sequencing despite large depth. The small donor group covered limited genetic and exposure diversity.

As processed by the authors: As immunoSEQ supplied junction-only sequences (without quality scores), filtering differed. The data were produced by immunoSEQ multiplex PCR, yet TCRdb's version contains in-frame clones alone and is incomplete. From that table come the V and J calls and clone size; the DNA was used to work out D and trimming. This sample yields millions of clones, of which 85% to 95% are seen a single time; under 0.15% belongs to the top ten. The J gene is TRBJ2-2, the V gene TRBV9; 11 positions agree with TRBD2. The sequenced material came from naive CD4+ T cells sorted from blood. Documented subset: CD45RA+ positively selected. The TCR originated in a young man in good health. The CDR3 DNA follows: TGTGCCAGCAGCGTAGATCTGGGACTAGCGGCGAACACCGGGGAGCTGTTTTTT. Translated: CASSVDLGLAANTGELFF.